Sequencing of this T cell receptor (beta chain) was carried out in a study of cytomegalovirus exposure and HLA in healthy donors. Study-wide results and limits: Within an earlier analysis, most TCR beta V segments proved productive either about 90% or about 30% of the time.

Use of 60 Vbeta and 13 Jbeta primers characterized the PCR. Here immunoSEQ multiplex PCR was the method, and the copy in TCRdb shows in-frame clones only, minus some. The table lists about 110,000 clones. Per germline, CDR1 SGHTA and CDR2 FQGTGA. The V gene end was trimmed by 4 bases and the J gene end by 3 bases; junction bases not matched to a gene: 5. This CDR3 contains 15 residues. Nominally healthy donors provided the samples, though records likely missed some immune exposures. For this clone: Its specificity is not known.

This sequence was found in a man aged 25-45 years in good health and CMV-seronegative. This sequence joins TRBV7-3 and TRBJ2-7; TRBD1 matches 11 bases. What was sequenced was PBMCs. CDR3 nucleotides: TGTGCCAGCAGCTCAGGGACAGGGGGATTCTACGAGCAGTACTTC. Translating it yields CASSSGTGGFYEQYF.